The subject of this entry is one T cell receptor beta chain. Its antigen specificity is not known. Base-call qualities are not available, and no considerably larger clone is one nucleotide away. Library preparation employed the immunoSEQ multiplex PCR assay. As stored in TCRdb, this immuneACCESS dataset retains in-frame rearrangements with V and J assigned. A fraction of the clones does not appear; measured against another copy, unresolved V genes explain less than half of the discrepancy, and the remainder lacks a known reason. Across this sample there are around 190,000 clones, with around 94% seen only once. The ten largest make up 1.4% of the sample. The sample comes from a study of control samples from healthy donors and cancer patients (dated by TCRdb to the early 2020s). Per the germline V gene, MDHEN is the CDR1 and SYDVKM is the CDR2. The CDR3 runs 17 residues from the cysteine to the phenylalanine. Solely the CDR3 DNA is kept, with 51 bases framed from the first base. The V and J ends are trimmed by 6 bases and 0 bases, leaving 20 bases between them.

The chain is made from TRBV28 and TRBJ1-1, and possibly TRBD1, on 5 matching bases. The receptor comes from a young man in good health. Material: blood. The sequence in DNA is TGTGCCAGCAGCCAGGAGGGAGGGGAAGGAATGAACACTGAAGCTTTCTTT. This encodes CASSQEGGEGMNTEAFF.